This T cell receptor beta chain is drawn from a study of CD8 T cells in ankylosing spondylitis. Study-level findings and limits: Disease-linked clones reportedly showed significant enrichment in matched ankylosing spondylitis synovial fluid. Ankylosing spondylitis blood seemed to carry a telltale TCR beta motif made of eight highly homologous variants. Both synovial fluid and blood in reactive arthritis had previously been reported to carry some motif variants.

V dropped 5 bases and J dropped 3; count of bases not matched to a gene: 9. This CDR3 is 16 amino acids long. Germline V gives CDR1 PRHDT, CDR2 FYEKMQ (reference sequence). TCRdb called the 5' RACE reads again in MiXCR, with one record for every CDR3 protein. The sample has approximately 210,000 distinct CDR3 sequences; 9.5% to 15% are singletons. With respect to this clonotype: The antigen remains unidentified.

The chain links TRBV13 to TRBJ2-4; 8 bases map to TRBD1. This TCR came from a male donor with ankylosing spondylitis or in good health (not recorded which). Sequenced material: blood, either unsorted or a sorted T cell fraction (not recorded which). The CDR3 loop is CASSTLTGAGKNIQYF. The DNA for the CDR3 is TGTGCCAGCAGCACGCTGACAGGGGCAGGCAAAAACATTCAGTACTTC.